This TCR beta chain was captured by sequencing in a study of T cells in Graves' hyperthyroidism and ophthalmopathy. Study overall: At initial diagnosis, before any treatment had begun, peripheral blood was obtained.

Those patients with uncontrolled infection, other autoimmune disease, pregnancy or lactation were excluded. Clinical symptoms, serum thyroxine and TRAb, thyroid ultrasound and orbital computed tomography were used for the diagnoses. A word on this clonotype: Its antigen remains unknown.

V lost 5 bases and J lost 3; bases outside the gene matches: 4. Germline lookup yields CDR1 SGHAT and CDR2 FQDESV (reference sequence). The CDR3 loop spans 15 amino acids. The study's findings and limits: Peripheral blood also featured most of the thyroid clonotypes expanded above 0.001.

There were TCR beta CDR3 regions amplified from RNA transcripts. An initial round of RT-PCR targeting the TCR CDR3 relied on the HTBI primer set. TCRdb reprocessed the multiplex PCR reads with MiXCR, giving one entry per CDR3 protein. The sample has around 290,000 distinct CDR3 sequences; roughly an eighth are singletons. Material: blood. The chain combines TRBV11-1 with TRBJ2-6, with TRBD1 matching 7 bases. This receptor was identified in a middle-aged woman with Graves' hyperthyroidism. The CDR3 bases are TGTGCCAGCAGCCCAACAGGGGTTGGGGCCAACGTCCTGACTTTC. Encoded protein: CASSPTGVGANVLTF.